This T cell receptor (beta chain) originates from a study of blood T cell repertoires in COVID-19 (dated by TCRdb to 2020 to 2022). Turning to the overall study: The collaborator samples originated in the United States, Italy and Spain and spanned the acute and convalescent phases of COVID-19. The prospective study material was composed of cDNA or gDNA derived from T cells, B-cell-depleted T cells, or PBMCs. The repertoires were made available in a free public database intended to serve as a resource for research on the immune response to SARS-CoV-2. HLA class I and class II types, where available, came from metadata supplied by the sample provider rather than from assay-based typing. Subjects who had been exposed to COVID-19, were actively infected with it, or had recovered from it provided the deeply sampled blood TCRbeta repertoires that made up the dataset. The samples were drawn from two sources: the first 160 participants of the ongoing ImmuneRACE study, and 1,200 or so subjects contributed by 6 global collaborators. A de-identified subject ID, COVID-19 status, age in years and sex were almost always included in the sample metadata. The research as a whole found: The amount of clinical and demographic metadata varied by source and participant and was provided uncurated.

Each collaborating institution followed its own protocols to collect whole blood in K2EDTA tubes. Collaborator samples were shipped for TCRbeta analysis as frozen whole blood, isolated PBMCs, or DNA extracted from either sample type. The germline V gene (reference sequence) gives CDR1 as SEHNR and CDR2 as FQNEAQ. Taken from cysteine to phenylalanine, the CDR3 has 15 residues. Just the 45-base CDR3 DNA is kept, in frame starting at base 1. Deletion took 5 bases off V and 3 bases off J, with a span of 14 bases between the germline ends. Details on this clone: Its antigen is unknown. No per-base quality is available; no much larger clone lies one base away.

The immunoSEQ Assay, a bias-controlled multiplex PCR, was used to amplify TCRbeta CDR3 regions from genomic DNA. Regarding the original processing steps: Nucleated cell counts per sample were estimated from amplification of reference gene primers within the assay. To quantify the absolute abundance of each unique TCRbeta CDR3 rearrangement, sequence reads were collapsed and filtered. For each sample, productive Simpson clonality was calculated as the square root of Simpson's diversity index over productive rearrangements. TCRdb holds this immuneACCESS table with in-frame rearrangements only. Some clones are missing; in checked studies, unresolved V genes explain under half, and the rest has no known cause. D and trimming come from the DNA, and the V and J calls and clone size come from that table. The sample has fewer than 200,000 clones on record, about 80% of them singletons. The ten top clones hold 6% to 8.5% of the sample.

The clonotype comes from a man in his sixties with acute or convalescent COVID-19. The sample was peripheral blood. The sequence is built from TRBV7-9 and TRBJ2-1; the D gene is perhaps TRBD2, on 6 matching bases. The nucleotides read TGTGCCAGCAGCCCTCGGGGCGGGGACTACAATGAGCAGTTCTTC. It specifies CASSPRGGDYNEQFF.